This entry lists 9 T cell receptor beta chains sequenced from one sample in a study of control samples from healthy donors and cancer patients (dated by TCRdb to about 2020). Receptor libraries were prepared by the immunoSEQ multiplex PCR assay. Not all clones reach the TCRdb copy of this immuneACCESS table, which keeps in-frame sequences only. Checked studies attribute under half of the gap to unresolved V genes and leave the rest unexplained. Present in this sample are around 140,000 clones, roughly 92% of which were seen just once. The top ten clonotypes cover about an eighth of the sample. The sample was blood. The source of these receptors is a man aged 35 to 55 in good health.

This clone was observed a handful of times. The chain uses TRBV9 and TRBJ2-1; 8 bases fit TRBD2. The CDR3 length is 15 residues. Germline CDR1 and CDR2: SGDLS and YYNGEE. Trimming removed 0 bases from V and 5 bases from J; junction bases left unmatched: 4. The CDR3 protein is CASSVEGSGNNEQFF. CDR3 nucleotide sequence: TGTGCCAGCAGCGTAGAGGGTAGCGGGAACAATGAGCAGTTCTTC.

V and J are TRBV4-1 and TRBJ2-1, with 9 bases aligning to TRBD2. V shed 2 bases, J shed 5 bases, and the junction held 10 bases outside the gene matches. There are 17 residues in the CDR3. Germline CDR1 MGHRA, CDR2 YSYEKL. CDR3 loop: CASSQRAGAGGDNEQFF. As DNA, the CDR3 is TGCGCCAGCAGCCAAAGAGCAGGGGCGGGAGGGGACAATGAGCAGTTCTTC.

The chain links TRBV29-1 to TRBJ1-2, with D possibly being TRBD1 (5 bases). The V gene's germline CDR1 is SQVTM and CDR2 ANQGSEA. V was pared by 1 base and J by 0 bases, with 9 bases between. CDR3 length equals 14 residues. CDR3 nucleotide sequence: TGCAGCGTTGAAGGGCTGGGGGCTAACTATGGCTACACCTTC. Amino acid sequence: CSVEGLGANYGYTF.

J is TRBJ1-3 and V is TRBV9, with TRBD1 matching over 7 bases. Germline V lookup: CDR1 SGDLS, CDR2 YYNGEE. The CDR3 is 15 amino acids. With V trimmed by 6 bases and J by 5 bases, 11 bases remained unmatched. CDR3 DNA sequence: TGTGCCAGCAACCCAGGGACAGACGCTCGAAACACCATATATTTT. This encodes CASNPGTDARNTIYF.

This clone was observed a single time. The sample carries other DNA sequences with the same CDR3. CDR3 in amino acids: CASSLVGQTEAFF. CDR3 nucleotide sequence: TGTGCCAGCAGCTTAGTGGGGCAGACTGAAGCTTTCTTT. J is TRBJ1-1 and V is TRBV7-2; D is perhaps TRBD1 (5 bases). V lost 1 base and J lost 5, with 8 bases in between. The CDR3 runs to 13 residues. Germline assignment: CDR1 SGHTA and CDR2 FQGNSA.

The chain uses TRBV9 and TRBJ1-3; no clear D gene. The V end lost 0 bases, the J end lost 2 bases, and 6 bases lay between the germline ends. The CDR3 runs 14 residues. Per the germline V gene, CDR1 is SGDLS and CDR2 is YYNGEE. The CDR3 sequence is CASSVGLTGNTIYF. The CDR3, as DNA: TGTGCCAGCAGCGTAGGGCTCACTGGAAACACCATATATTTT.

V usage is TRBV7-6 and J usage is TRBJ1-2; maybe TRBD1 (6 bases). The CDR3 runs to 13 residues. Trimming removed 4 bases from V and 4 bases from J, with 10 bases in between. Germline loops: CDR1 SGHVS, CDR2 FNYEAQ. CDR3 nucleotide sequence: TGTGCCAGCAGCTCCGGACAGCCCTATGGCTACACCTTC. It yields the protein CASSSGQPYGYTF. Full variable domain (missing parts from reference TRBV7-6 and TRBJ1-2): GAGVSQSPRYKVTKRGQDVALRCDPISGHVSLYWYRQALGQGPEFLTYFNYEAQQDKSGLPNDRFSAERPEGSISTLTIQRTEQRDSAMYRCASSSGQPYGYTFGSGTRLTVV.

The chain carries TRBV29-1 and TRBJ2-2; the D gene could be TRBD1 or TRBD2 (6 bases each). V gave up 7 bases and J gave up 6 bases, with 9 bases separating them. The CDR3 is 11 amino acids. From germline, CDR1 is SQVTM and CDR2 ANQGSEA. This CDR3 is CSGGAPGELFF. The CDR3, as DNA: TGCAGCGGGGGGGCCCCCGGGGAGCTGTTTTTT.

V gene TRBV6-5 combines with J gene TRBJ2-7; possible D gene TRBD2, 5 bases. The germline V and J ends were trimmed by 7 bases and 0 bases, with 7 bases remaining between them. CDR1 is MNHEY, CDR2 SVGAGI, per germline. This CDR3 has 12 residues. This chain's CDR3 is CASKGGSYEQYF. The CDR3 bases are TGTGCCAGCAAAGGAGGCTCCTACGAGCAGTACTTC.